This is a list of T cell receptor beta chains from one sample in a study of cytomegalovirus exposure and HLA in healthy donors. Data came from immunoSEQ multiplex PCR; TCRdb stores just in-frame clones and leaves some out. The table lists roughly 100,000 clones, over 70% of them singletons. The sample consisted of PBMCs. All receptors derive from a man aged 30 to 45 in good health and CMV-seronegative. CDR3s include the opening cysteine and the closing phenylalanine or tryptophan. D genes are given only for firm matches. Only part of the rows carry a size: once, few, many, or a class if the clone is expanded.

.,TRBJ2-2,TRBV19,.,TGTGCCAGTAGTACGGCGGTGAACACCGGGGAGCTGTTTTTT,CASSTAVNTGELFF
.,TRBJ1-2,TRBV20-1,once,TGCAGTGCCGCAGGGTTGAATGGCTACACCTTC,CSAAGLNGYTF
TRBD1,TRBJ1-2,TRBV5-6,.,TGTGCCAGCAGGCCGACAGGGATCTATGGCTACACCTTC,CASRPTGIYGYTF
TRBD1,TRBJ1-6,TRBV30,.,TGTGCCTGGAGTGGACCTTCGGACAGGGGAGAATCACCCCTCCACTTT,CAWSGPSDRGESPLHF
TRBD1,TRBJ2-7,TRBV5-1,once,TGCGCCAGCAGTACCGGGACAGGGGCTTACGAGCAGTACTTC,CASSTGTGAYEQYF
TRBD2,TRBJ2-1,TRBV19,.,TGTGCCAGTAGTATTGCTCTAGCGGACTGGTATGAGCAGTTCTTC,CASSIALADWYEQFF
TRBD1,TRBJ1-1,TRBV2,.,TGTGCCAGCAGAGGACAGGTGAACACTGAAGCTTTCTTT,CASRGQVNTEAFF
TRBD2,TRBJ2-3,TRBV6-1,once,TGTGCCAGCAGTGAAGGGGTCATGACTAGCGGGTGGACAGATACGCAGTATTTT,CASSEGVMTSGWTDTQYF
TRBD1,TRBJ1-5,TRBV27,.,TGTGCCAGCAGTCTAACAGGGGCCCAGCGCCTTCAGCCCCAGCATTTT,CASSLTGAQRLQPQHF
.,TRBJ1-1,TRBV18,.,TGTGCCAGCTCACCAACCGCTATGAACACTGAAGCTTTCTTT,CASSPTAMNTEAFF
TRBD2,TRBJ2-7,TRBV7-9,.,TGTGCCAGCAGCCTCGCGGGGGGCGAGCAGTACTTC,CASSLAGGEQYF
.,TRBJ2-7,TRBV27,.,TGTGCCAGCAGTTTACAGGGGCGGGAGACCAACTACGAGCAGTACTTC,CASSLQGRETNYEQYF
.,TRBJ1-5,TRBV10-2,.,TGCGCCAGCCGTGCAGGGCGAAATCAGCCCCAGCATTTT,CASRAGRNQPQHF
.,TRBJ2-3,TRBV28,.,TGTGCCAGCAGGCCAGCGGACCACACAGATACGCAGTATTTT,CASRPADHTDTQYF
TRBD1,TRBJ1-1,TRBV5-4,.,TGTGCCAGCAGCTTGGTGCAGGGGGCGAGGACTGAAGCTTTCTTT,CASSLVQGARTEAFF
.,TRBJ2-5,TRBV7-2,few,TGTGCCAGCAGCTTTGCCGGGGAAGAGACCCAGTACTTC,CASSFAGEETQYF
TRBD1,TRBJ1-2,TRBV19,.,TGTGCCAGTAGTACTGGACAGGGAAGTGTGGGCTACACCTTC,CASSTGQGSVGYTF
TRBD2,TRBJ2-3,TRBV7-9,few,TGTGCCAGCAGCCCATGGGAGGGCGCAGATACGCAGTATTTT,CASSPWEGADTQYF
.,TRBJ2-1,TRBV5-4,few,TGTGCCAGCAGCTTGGACAGCTACAATGAGCAGTTCTTC,CASSLDSYNEQFF